This T cell receptor beta chain was recovered during a study of cytomegalovirus exposure and HLA in healthy donors. The PCR ran on 60 Vbeta and 13 Jbeta primers. The table came from immunoSEQ multiplex PCR; TCRdb's copy has only in-frame clones and leaves some out. The sample gives some 160,000 clones, approximately 80% of which show up once; under 2% is in the top ten. V was clipped by 4 bases and J by 5 bases; unmatched bases: 16. This CDR3 contains 17 residues. Germline V gives CDR1 LGHNA, CDR2 YNFKEQ. This clone was seen only once. V gene TRBV4-2 combines with J gene TRBJ1-2, with 7 bases identical to TRBD1. Sequenced material: PBMCs. The receptor comes from a woman younger than 35 in good health and CMV-seronegative. The CDR3 DNA sequence: TGTGCCAGCAGCCCACAAAACACGGGACAGAAGATGTATGGCTACACCTTC. Translated, it gives CASSPQNTGQKMYGYTF.